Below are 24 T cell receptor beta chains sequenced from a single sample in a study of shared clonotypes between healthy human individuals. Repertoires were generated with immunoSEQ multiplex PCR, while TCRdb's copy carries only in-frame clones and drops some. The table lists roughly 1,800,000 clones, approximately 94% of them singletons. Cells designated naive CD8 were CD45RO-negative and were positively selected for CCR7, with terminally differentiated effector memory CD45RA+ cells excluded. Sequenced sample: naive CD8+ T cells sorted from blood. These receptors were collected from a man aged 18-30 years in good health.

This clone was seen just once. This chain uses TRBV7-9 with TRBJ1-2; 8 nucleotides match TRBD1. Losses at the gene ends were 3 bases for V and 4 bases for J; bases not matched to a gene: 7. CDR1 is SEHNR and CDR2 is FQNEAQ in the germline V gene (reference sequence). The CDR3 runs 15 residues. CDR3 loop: CASSLTTGEVYGYTF. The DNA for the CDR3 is TGTGCCAGCAGCTTGACGACAGGGGAAGTCTATGGCTACACCTTC.

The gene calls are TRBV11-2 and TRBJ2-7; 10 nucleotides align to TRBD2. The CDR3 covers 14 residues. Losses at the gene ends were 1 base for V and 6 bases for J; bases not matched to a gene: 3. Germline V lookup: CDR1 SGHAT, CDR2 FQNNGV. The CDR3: CASSLVAGGFEQYF. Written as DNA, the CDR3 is TGTGCCAGCAGCTTAGTAGCGGGAGGTTTCGAGCAGTACTTC.

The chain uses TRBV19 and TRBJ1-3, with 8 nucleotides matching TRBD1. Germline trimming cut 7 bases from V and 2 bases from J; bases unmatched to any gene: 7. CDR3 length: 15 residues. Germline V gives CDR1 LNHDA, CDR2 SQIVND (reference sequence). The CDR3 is CASTDVDRAGNTIYF. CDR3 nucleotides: TGTGCCAGTACCGACGTGGACAGGGCTGGAAACACCATATATTTT. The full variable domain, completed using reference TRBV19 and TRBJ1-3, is DGGITQSPKYLFRKEGQNVTLSCEQNLNHDAMYWYRQDPGQGLRLIYYSQIVNDFQKGDIAEGYSVSREKKESFPLTVTSAQKNPTAFYLCASTDVDRAGNTIYFGEGSWLTVV.

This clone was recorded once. In nucleotides, the CDR3 is TGCGCCAGCAGCCAAGTTGGGAGGACAGATACGCAGTATTTT. It specifies CASSQVGRTDTQYF. The V and J genes are TRBV4-3 and TRBJ2-3; maybe TRBD2 (6 bases). Germline V gene sequence: CDR1 LGHNA, CDR2 YSLEER. V shed 1 base and J shed 3 bases, with 8 bases lying between them. The length of the CDR3 is 14 residues.

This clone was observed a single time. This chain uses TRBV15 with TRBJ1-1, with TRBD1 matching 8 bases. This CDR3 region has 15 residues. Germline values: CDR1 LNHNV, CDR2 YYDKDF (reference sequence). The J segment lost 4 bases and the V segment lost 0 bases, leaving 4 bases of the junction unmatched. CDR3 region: CATSRETGVVTEAFF. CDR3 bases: TGTGCCACCAGCAGAGAGACAGGGGTGGTCACTGAAGCTTTCTTT.

The CDR3 DNA follows: TGCGCCAGCAGCCAAGTCGGCGGAGTAGGCGATGAAGCTTTCTTT. This sequence encodes CASSQVGGVGDEAFF. The chain uses TRBV4-1 and TRBJ1-1; D uncertain. The CDR3 runs 15 residues. Germline V lookup: CDR1 MGHRA, CDR2 YSYEKL. V was shortened by 1 base and J by 7 bases, with 16 bases between the two germline ends.

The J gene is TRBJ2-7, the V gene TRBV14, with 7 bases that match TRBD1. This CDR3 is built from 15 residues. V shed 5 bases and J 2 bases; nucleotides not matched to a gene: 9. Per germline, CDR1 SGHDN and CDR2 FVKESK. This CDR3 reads CASSEGAGTAYEQYF. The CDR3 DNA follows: TGTGCCAGCAGCGAAGGGGCAGGGACAGCCTACGAGCAGTACTTC.

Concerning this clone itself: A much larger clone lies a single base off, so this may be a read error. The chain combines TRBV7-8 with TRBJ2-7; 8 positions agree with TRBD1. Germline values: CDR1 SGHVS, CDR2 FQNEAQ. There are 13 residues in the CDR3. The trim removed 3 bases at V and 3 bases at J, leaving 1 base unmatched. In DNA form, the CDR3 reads TGTGCCAGCAGCTTCGGACAGGGCTACGAGCAGTACTTC. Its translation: CASSFGQGYEQYF.

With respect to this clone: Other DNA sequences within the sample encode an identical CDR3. The CDR3 DNA is TGTGCCAGCAGCTTGGGAAACTACGAGCAGTACTTC. Translated, it gives CASSLGNYEQYF. This rearrangement joins TRBV5-6 to TRBJ2-7; D remains unclear. Trimming took 0 bases from V and 3 from J, leaving 4 bases between them. The CDR3 has 12 residues. CDR1 and CDR2 from the germline V gene are SGHDT and YYEEEE. Full variable domain (remainder filled in from reference TRBV5-6 and TRBJ2-7): DAGVTQSPTHLIKTRGQQVTLRCSPKSGHDTVSWYQQALGQGPQFIFQYYEEEERQRGNFPDRFSGHQFPNYSSELNVNALLLGDSALYLCASSLGNYEQYFGPGTRLTVT.

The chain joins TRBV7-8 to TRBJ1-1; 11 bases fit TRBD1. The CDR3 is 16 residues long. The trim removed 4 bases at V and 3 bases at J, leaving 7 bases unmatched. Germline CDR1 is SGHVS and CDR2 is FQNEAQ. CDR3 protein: CASSWWTGGADTEAFF. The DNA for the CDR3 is TGTGCCAGCAGCTGGTGGACAGGGGGCGCCGACACTGAAGCTTTCTTT.

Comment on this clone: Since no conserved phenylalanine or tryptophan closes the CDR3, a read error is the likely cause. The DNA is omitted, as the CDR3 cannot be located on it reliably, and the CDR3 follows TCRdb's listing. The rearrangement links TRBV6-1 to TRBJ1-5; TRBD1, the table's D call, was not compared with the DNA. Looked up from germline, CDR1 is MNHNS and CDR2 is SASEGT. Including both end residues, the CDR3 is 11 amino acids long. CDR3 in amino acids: CASSENGQWII.

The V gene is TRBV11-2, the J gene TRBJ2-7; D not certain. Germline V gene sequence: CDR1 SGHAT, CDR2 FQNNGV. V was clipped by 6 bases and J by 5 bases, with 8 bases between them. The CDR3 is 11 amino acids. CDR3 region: CASSNVDEQYF. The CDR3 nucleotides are TGTGCCAGCAGTAATGTGGACGAGCAGTACTTC.

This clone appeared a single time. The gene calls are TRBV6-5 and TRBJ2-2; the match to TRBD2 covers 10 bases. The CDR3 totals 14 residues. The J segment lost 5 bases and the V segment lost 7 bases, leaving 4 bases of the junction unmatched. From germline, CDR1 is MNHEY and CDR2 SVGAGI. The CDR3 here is CASITSGITGELFF. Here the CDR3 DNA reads TGTGCCAGCATTACTAGCGGGATTACCGGGGAGCTGTTTTTT.

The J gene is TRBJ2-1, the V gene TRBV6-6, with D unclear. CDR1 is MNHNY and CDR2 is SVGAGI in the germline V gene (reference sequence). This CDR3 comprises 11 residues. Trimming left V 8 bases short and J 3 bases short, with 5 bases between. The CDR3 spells CASGSYNEQFF. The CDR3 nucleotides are TGTGCCAGCGGCAGCTACAATGAGCAGTTCTTC.

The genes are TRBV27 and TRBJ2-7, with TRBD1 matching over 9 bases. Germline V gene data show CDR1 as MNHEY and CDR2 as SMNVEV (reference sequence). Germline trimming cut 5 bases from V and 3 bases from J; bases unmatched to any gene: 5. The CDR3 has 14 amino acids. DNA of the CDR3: TGTGCCAGCAGTGGTTCGACAGGGGGCTACGAGCAGTACTTC. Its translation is CASSGSTGGYEQYF.

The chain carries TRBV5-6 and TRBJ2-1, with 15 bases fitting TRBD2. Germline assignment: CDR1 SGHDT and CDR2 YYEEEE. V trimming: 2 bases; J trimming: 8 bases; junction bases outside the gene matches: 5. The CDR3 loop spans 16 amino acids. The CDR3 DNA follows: TGTGCCAGCAGCTTCGGACTAGCGGGAGGGCCCGATGAGCAGTTCTTC. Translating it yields CASSFGLAGGPDEQFF. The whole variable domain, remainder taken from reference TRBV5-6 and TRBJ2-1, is DAGVTQSPTHLIKTRGQQVTLRCSPKSGHDTVSWYQQALGQGPQFIFQYYEEEERQRGNFPDRFSGHQFPNYSSELNVNALLLGDSALYLCASSFGLAGGPDEQFFGPGTRLTVL.

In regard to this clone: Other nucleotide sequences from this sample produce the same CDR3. The CDR3 sequence is CASSLSDSYNEQFF. CDR3 bases: TGCGCCAGCAGCCTCTCTGACAGTTACAATGAGCAGTTCTTC. This chain connects TRBV5-1 to TRBJ2-1, with a tentative D call TRBD1 (5 bases). Trimming removed 4 bases from V and 4 bases from J, with 12 bases in between. CDR3 length: 14 amino acids. CDR1 SGHRS and CDR2 YFSETQ come from the germline V gene.

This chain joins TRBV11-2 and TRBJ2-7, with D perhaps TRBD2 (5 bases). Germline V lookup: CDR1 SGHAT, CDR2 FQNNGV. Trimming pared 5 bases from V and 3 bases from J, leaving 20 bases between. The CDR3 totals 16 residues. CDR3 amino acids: CASSPGRLTEVYEQYF. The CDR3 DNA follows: TGTGCCAGCAGCCCCGGACGGCTGACGGAGGTCTACGAGCAGTACTTC.

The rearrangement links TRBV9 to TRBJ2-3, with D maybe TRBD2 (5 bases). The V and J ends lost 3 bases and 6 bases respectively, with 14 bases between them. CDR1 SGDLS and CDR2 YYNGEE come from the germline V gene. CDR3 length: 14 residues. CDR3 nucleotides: TGTGCCAGCAGCGAAAGCGGTGTTTCGGATACGCAGTATTTT. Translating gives CASSESGVSDTQYF.

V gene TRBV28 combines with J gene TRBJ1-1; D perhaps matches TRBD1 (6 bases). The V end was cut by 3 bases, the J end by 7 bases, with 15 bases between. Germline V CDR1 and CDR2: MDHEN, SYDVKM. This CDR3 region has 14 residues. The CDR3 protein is CASSFVTGKVEAFF. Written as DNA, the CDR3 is TGTGCCAGCAGTTTTGTCACAGGGAAGGTTGAAGCTTTCTTT.

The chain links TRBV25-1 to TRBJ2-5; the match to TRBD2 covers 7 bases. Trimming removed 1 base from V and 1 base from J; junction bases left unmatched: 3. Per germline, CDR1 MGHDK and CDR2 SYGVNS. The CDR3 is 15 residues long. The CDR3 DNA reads TGTGCCAGCAGTGAATGGGCTAGCGGCCAAGAGACCCAGTACTTC. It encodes CASSEWASGQETQYF.

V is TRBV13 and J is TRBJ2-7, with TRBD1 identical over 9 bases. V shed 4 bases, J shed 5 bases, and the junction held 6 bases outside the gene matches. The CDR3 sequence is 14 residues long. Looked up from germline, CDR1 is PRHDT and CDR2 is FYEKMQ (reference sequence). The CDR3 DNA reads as TGTGCCAGCAGCTCTTGGGACAGGGTGGACGAGCAGTACTTC. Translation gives CASSSWDRVDEQYF.

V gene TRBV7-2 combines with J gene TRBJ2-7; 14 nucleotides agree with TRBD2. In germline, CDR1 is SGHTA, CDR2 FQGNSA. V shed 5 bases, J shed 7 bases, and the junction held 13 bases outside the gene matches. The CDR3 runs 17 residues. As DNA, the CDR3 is TGTGCCAGCAGCCTCGGACTAGCGGGGGGTACGATTGGGGAGCAGTACTTC. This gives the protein CASSLGLAGGTIGEQYF. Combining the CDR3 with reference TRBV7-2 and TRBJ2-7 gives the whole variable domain GAGVSQSPSNKVTEKGKDVELRCDPISGHTALYWYRQSLGQGLEFLIYFQGNSAPDKSGLPSDRFSAERTGGSVSTLTIQRTQQEDSAVYLCASSLGLAGGTIGEQYFGPGTRLTVT.

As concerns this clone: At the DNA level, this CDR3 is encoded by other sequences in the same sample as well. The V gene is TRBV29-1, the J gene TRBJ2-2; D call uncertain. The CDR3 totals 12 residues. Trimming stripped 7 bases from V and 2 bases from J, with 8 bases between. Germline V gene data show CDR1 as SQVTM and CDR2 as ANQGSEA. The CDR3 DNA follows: TGCAGCGCCGACGGTAACACCGGGGAGCTGTTTTTT. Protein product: CSADGNTGELFF.